These T cell receptor beta chains were read from a single sample in a study of blood T cell repertoires in COVID-19. Libraries were prepared by immunoSEQ multiplex PCR; TCRdb keeps only in-frame clonotypes and omits some of them. This table holds around 300,000 clones, 90% to 95% found once. Sequenced material: peripheral blood. These receptors came from a woman between 25 and 40 years old with COVID-19, enrolled during active disease. Each CDR3 is given with its conserved first and last residue.

v_call cdr3_aa
TRBV5-4 CASSFPGARANYGYTF
TRBV27 CASSFGTSSYNEQFF
TRBV5-4 CASSSSGDRDGYEQYF
TRBV14 CASSHDTITTGDPINEQYF
TRBV4-2 CASSQPDRLDYGYTF
TRBV5-4 CASSSPGLAGVRNEQFF
TRBV2 CASKRTVNEKLFF
TRBV29-1 CSVEPAGAPSTF
TRBV19 CASSIGGPGETQYF
TRBV5-8 CASLGWENEKLFF
TRBV28 CASSFGQPQHF
TRBV28 CASSPGWGHQENTEAFF
TRBV2 CASSVDRADGELFF
TRBV2 CASSSRDRDYNEQFF
TRBV2 CASSGGPGRMNTEAFF
TRBV30 CACATERGAGYGYTF
TRBV12-3/TRBV12-4 CASRGQSNYGYTF
TRBV27 CASSSLVNEQFF
TRBV19 CASSYYRTNTEAFF
TRBV11-2 CASSLDRLAGDSWQETQYF
TRBV24-1 CATSDLAGGTSGRNNTGELFF
TRBV7-8 CASSLVVRDQPQHF
TRBV7-9 CASSRGGANSPLHF
TRBV7-6 CASSLAHRVRETTNEKLFF
TRBV5-4 CASSVTGAHQETQYF
TRBV7-8 CASSLGAGKNTEAFF